This T cell receptor (beta chain) was identified during a study of CD8 T cells in ankylosing spondylitis. Note on this clonotype: Its matching antigen is unknown.

Overall study findings and caveats: Disease-associated clones were reportedly significantly overrepresented in matched ankylosing spondylitis synovial fluid.

By quantitative 5'-RACE with molecular barcodes, the TCR beta libraries were made. TCRdb re-called the 5' RACE reads with MiXCR, one entry per CDR3 protein. This table holds under 300,000 distinct CDR3 sequences, 10% found once. Trimming shortened V by 2 bases and J by 5 bases, and 9 bases separated the two germline ends. The V gene's germline CDR1 is SGHNT and CDR2 YENEEA. The CDR3 is 13 residues long. This chain links TRBV11-3 with TRBJ2-5, with a weak D call TRBD2 (5 bases). The clonotype was recovered from a male donor with ankylosing spondylitis or in good health (not recorded which). Sequenced material: blood, either unsorted or a sorted T cell fraction (not recorded which). Written as DNA, the CDR3 is TGTGCCAGCAGCTTACATCAGCGGGAGACCCAGTACTTC. It codes for CASSLHQRETQYF.